This T cell receptor (beta chain) was retrieved from a study of cytomegalovirus exposure and HLA in healthy donors. With 60 Vbeta and 13 Jbeta primers, the PCR was carried out. Libraries were prepared by immunoSEQ multiplex PCR; TCRdb keeps only in-frame clonotypes and omits some of them. The sample contains more than 95,000 clones, more than 65% of which appear only once. Details on this clone: The antigen is undetermined.

Losses at the gene ends were 5 bases for V and 7 bases for J; bases not matched to a gene: 4. CDR3 length equals 12 residues. Germline V gene lookup returns CDR1 MNHEY and CDR2 SMNVEV (reference sequence). Study results and limitations: Excluded were some V segments that proved indistinguishable, including TRBV6-2 and TRBV6-3. HLA-A and HLA-B allele assignments for most subjects were reportedly predicted accurately using TCR beta sequences. Common viral pathogens seemed, in a later analysis, to connect with several of the most significant clusters. One variant, a missense change in DCLRE1C, was linked in a later analysis to TCR beta V- and J-gene trimming.

J is TRBJ1-2 and V is TRBV27; 7 bases agree with TRBD1. The sequence was collected from a man aged 30-40 years in good health and CMV-seronegative. The sample taken for sequencing was PBMCs. In DNA, the CDR3 is TGTGCCAGCAGTGGGGGACAGTTTGGCTACACCTTC. As protein: CASSGGQFGYTF.